The 28 T cell receptor beta chains in this list originate from one sample, sequenced in a study of T cells in Graves' hyperthyroidism and ophthalmopathy. RNA transcripts gave rise to amplified TCR beta CDR3 regions. During a first-round RT-PCR of the TCR CDR3, the HTBI primer set was used. TCRdb redid the calling of the multiplex PCR reads with MiXCR, one entry per CDR3 protein. The sample gives some 350,000 distinct CDR3 sequences, 20% to 25% of which show up once; about 70% is in the top ten. Material: blood. These receptors were obtained from a man aged 50-60 years with Graves' hyperthyroidism.

There are many counts of this clonotype. The chain combines TRBV28 with TRBJ1-1; the D gene is possibly TRBD1 (5 bases). CDR1 MDHEN and CDR2 SYDVKM come from the germline V gene. The CDR3 has 13 amino acids. V was trimmed by 6 bases and J by 4 bases, leaving 12 bases between them. The CDR3 loop reads CASREGLATEAFF. CDR3 coding DNA: TGTGCCAGCAGGGAGGGGCTTGCCACTGAAGCTTTCTTT.

This chain uses TRBV5-1 with TRBJ1-1; D unresolved. The CDR3 loop spans 15 amino acids. Germline V lookup: CDR1 SGHRS, CDR2 YFSETQ. Trimming pared 3 bases from V and 1 base from J, leaving 13 bases between. The CDR3 spells CASSSNPSENTEAFF. CDR3 DNA sequence: TGCGCCAGCAGCTCTAATCCATCGGAGAACACTGAAGCTTTCTTT.

This clonotype was detected ten times or more. This sequence joins TRBV2 and TRBJ2-7, with D possibly TRBD1 on 6 matching bases. V was cut by 8 bases and J by 0 bases, with 11 bases left in between. The CDR3 is made up of 13 amino acids. Germline values: CDR1 SNHLY, CDR2 FYNNEI. As DNA, the CDR3 is TGTGCCAGCGGTAGGGACAACTCCTACGAGCAGTACTTC. As protein: CASGRDNSYEQYF.

This clonotype was seen a single time. The J gene is TRBJ2-3, the V gene TRBV6-2 or TRBV6-3; 14 positions match TRBD2. The CDR3 extends over 16 amino acids. V shed 5 bases and J 3 bases; nucleotides not matched to a gene: 4. The germline CDR1 and CDR2 sequences are MNHEY and SVGEGT. CDR3 in DNA: TGTGCCAGCAGTAAGGGACTAGCGGGAGTAACAGATACGCAGTATTTT. It codes for CASSKGLAGVTDTQYF.

The chain couples TRBV7-6 to TRBJ2-3; D gene uncertain. V was clipped by 1 base and J by 3 bases, with 8 bases between them. CDR3 size: 14 residues. Germline CDR1 is SGHVS and CDR2 is FNYEAQ. This CDR3 is CASSLEVATDTQYF. The DNA of the CDR3 is TGTGCCAGCAGCTTAGAGGTGGCGACAGATACGCAGTATTTT.

This clonotype was counted many times. This sequence joins TRBV28 and TRBJ1-1; D may be TRBD1 (6 bases). The CDR3 length is 16 residues. Germline V gene sequence: CDR1 MDHEN, CDR2 SYDVKM. V was shortened by 4 bases and J by 0 bases, with 15 bases between the two germline ends. The CDR3 reads CASSSDSGYMNTEAFF. CDR3 in DNA: TGTGCCAGCAGTTCGGACAGTGGGTATATGAACACTGAAGCTTTCTTT.

This clonotype came up a few times. The rearrangement links TRBV24-1 to TRBJ1-1; possible D gene TRBD1, 6 bases. V lost 4 bases, J lost 4 bases, and 12 bases lay in between. CDR1 is KGHDR and CDR2 is SFDVKD in the germline V gene. This CDR3 comprises 14 residues. Here the CDR3 reads CATSEDGTSTEAFF. The CDR3 DNA sequence: TGTGCCACCAGTGAGGACGGGACAAGCACTGAAGCTTTCTTT.

This clonotype has just a few counts. The chain uses TRBV18 and TRBJ1-5, with D hard to call. With 0 bases removed from V and 3 bases from J, the gap between germline ends came to 6 bases. CDR3 size: 14 residues. The germline CDR1 and CDR2 sequences are KGHSH and LQKENI. The CDR3 DNA reads as TGTGCCAGCTCACCACCGGGGTACAATCAGCCCCAGCATTTT. Encoded protein: CASSPPGYNQPQHF.

The chain links TRBV6-1 to TRBJ2-2, with a possible D match to TRBD2 (5 bases). The CDR3 contains 14 residues. Trimming pared 6 bases from V and 5 bases from J, leaving 13 bases between. The germline gives CDR1 MNHNS, CDR2 SASEGT. CDR3 bases: TGTGCCAGCAGGGAGGCCACGAGGACCGGGGAGCTGTTTTTT. Translated, it gives CASREATRTGELFF.

Only a few counts were recorded for this clonotype. The chain joins TRBV27 to TRBJ2-5, with a weak D call TRBD2 (6 bases). Germline assignment: CDR1 MNHEY and CDR2 SMNVEV (reference sequence). CDR3 length: 14 amino acids. V was trimmed by 3 bases and J by 2 bases, leaving 10 bases between them. CDR3 nucleotides: TGTGCCAGCAGTTTTGGCCGGGGGCAAGAGACCCAGTACTTC. Its translation is CASSFGRGQETQYF.

The sample holds a few counts of this clonotype. The genes are TRBV11-2 and TRBJ1-1; TRBD1 might be the D (5 bases). The CDR3 is made up of 13 amino acids. Trimming shortened V by 8 bases and J by 5 bases, and 15 bases separated the two germline ends. The germline V gene has CDR1 SGHAT and CDR2 FQNNGV. CDR3 sequence reads: CASRHNRGTEAFF. The CDR3 DNA reads as TGTGCCAGCCGACATAACCGGGGGACTGAAGCTTTCTTT.

This clonotype was seen at least ten times. J is TRBJ1-2 and V is TRBV10-3, with a weak D call TRBD1 (6 bases). The V and J ends lost 6 bases and 7 bases respectively, with 18 bases between them. Germline CDR1 and CDR2: ENHRY and SYGVKD. The CDR3 consists of 14 residues. The CDR3 nucleotides read TGTGCCATCAGCGGCGGGGGCGCTTCGGGTGGCTACACCTTC. Protein product: CAISGGGASGGYTF.

With respect to this clonotype: A much larger clone differs by one base, so this may be a read error. Here the CDR3 reads CASSLFQGFYEQYF. CDR3 nucleotides: TGCGCCAGCAGCTTGTTCCAGGGATTCTACGAGCAGTACTTC. J is TRBJ2-7 and V is TRBV5-1, with D tentatively TRBD1 (5 bases). Germline values: CDR1 SGHRS, CDR2 YFSETQ. The CDR3 contains 14 residues. Between the trimmed V and J ends, which lost 1 base and 3 bases, there was a span of 11 bases.

The sample holds many counts of this clonotype. The CDR3, as DNA: TGTGCCAGCAGCCTCCGGGAAGGCGTCTCCTACGAGCAGTACTTC. This encodes CASSLREGVSYEQYF. The V and J genes are TRBV7-2 and TRBJ2-7, with D possibly TRBD2 on 5 matching bases. V was shortened by 5 bases and J by 0 bases, with 14 bases between the two germline ends. The length of the CDR3 is 15 residues. Germline CDR1 SGHTA, CDR2 FQGNSA.

This clonotype was seen ten or more times. This chain links TRBV18 with TRBJ2-5, with a weak D call TRBD1 (5 bases). CDR1 and CDR2 from the germline V gene are KGHSH and LQKENI. This CDR3 comprises 14 residues. V lost 3 bases to trimming and J lost 2 bases, with 10 bases between them. CDR3 bases: TGTGCCAGCTCACCGGGGCGCGCTCAAGAGACCCAGTACTTC. Residues: CASSPGRAQETQYF.

This clonotype appeared a few times. The rearrangement joins TRBV5-1 to TRBJ2-3; 7 nucleotides align to TRBD1. The CDR3 is made up of 15 amino acids. V was clipped by 4 bases and J by 2 bases; unmatched bases: 7. Germline loops: CDR1 SGHRS, CDR2 YFSETQ. The CDR3 DNA reads TGCGCCAGCAGCACCCGACAGGGCCTCACAGATACGCAGTATTTT. Protein product: CASSTRQGLTDTQYF.

This clonotype occurred a few times. The chain employs TRBV12-3 or TRBV12-4 and TRBJ1-2; 7 positions agree with TRBD1. The CDR3 spans 13 residues. With V trimmed by 5 bases and J by 5 bases, 5 bases remained unmatched. The CDR3 DNA sequence: TGTGCCAGCAGTCTCCGGGGACAGTATGGCTACACCTTC. Translation: CASSLRGQYGYTF.

The chain uses TRBV6-1 and TRBJ2-2; D is possibly TRBD2 (5 bases). Trimming pared 6 bases from V and 4 bases from J, leaving 12 bases between. The CDR3 is made up of 14 amino acids. Germline assignment: CDR1 MNHNS and CDR2 SASEGT. The CDR3 protein is CASRPYGGTGELFF. CDR3 nucleotides: TGTGCCAGCAGACCATACGGAGGCACCGGGGAGCTGTTTTTT.

On this clonotype itself: The conserved phenylalanine or tryptophan normally closing the CDR3 is absent here, so this likely arose from a read error. The chain has TRBV7-2 and TRBJ2-7; TRBD2 aligns across 10 bases. Germline CDR1 is SGHTA and CDR2 is FQGNSA. After removal of 3 bases from V and 3 bases from J, the junction contained 2 bases not matched to a gene. This CDR3 region has 14 residues. DNA for the CDR3: TGTGCCAGCAGCTTCACTAGCGGGAACTACGAGCAGTACTCC. Translated, it gives CASSFTSGNYEQYS.

The chain joins TRBV30 to TRBJ2-1; D not certain. Germline CDR1 is GTSNPN and CDR2 is SVGIG (reference sequence). The CDR3 is 12 amino acids. Trimming took off 0 bases at V and 6 bases at J, with 6 bases between the two ends. CDR3 in amino acids: CAWSVYSNEQFF. Written as DNA, the CDR3 is TGTGCCTGGAGTGTATACAGCAATGAGCAGTTCTTC.

This clonotype was seen only a few times. The rearrangement links TRBV6-1 to TRBJ2-2, with D perhaps matching TRBD2 (6 bases). The V end lost 7 bases, the J end lost 0 bases, and 9 bases lay between the germline ends. This CDR3 spans 14 amino acids. CDR1 is MNHNS and CDR2 is SASEGT in the germline V gene. This chain's CDR3 is CASMWDSNTGELFF. In DNA, the CDR3 is TGTGCCAGCATGTGGGACTCGAACACCGGGGAGCTGTTTTTT.

This clonotype is a singleton in its sample. The genes are TRBV7-2 and TRBJ1-1, with TRBD1 matching 7 bases. The ends lost 3 bases at V and 4 bases at J; junction bases unmatched: 8. The CDR3 is 15 amino acids. Per germline, CDR1 SGHTA and CDR2 FQGNSA. The CDR3 nucleotides read TGTGCCAGCAGCTTGGCCCCGACAGGGATCACTGAAGCTTTCTTT. Amino acids: CASSLAPTGITEAFF.

In the case of this clonotype: One base away lies a much larger clone, so this may be a sequencing read error. The gene calls are TRBV11-2 and TRBJ1-1, with D perhaps matching TRBD1 (5 bases). The germline V and J ends were trimmed by 8 bases and 0 bases, with 7 bases remaining between them. From germline, CDR1 is SGHAT and CDR2 FQNNGV. This CDR3 region has 12 residues. The DNA of the CDR3 is TGTGCCAGCGGGGGGGTGAACACTGAAGCTTTCTTT. Translated: CASGGVNTEAFF.

This clonotype has just a few counts. The chain combines TRBV2 with TRBJ2-1; D remains unclear. Trimming stripped 7 bases from V and 4 bases from J, with 14 bases between. The CDR3 spans 14 residues. Germline assignment: CDR1 SNHLY and CDR2 FYNNEI. CDR3 region: CASNSISNYNEQFF. CDR3 DNA: TGTGCCAGCAATAGCATTTCTAATTACAATGAGCAGTTCTTC. Looking up the rest from reference TRBV2 and TRBJ2-1 gives the full variable domain: EPEVTQTPSHQVTQMGQEVILRCVPISNHLYFYWYRQILGQKVEFLVSFYNNEISEKSEIFDDQFSVERPDGSNFTLKIRSTKLEDSAMYFCASNSISNYNEQFFGPGTRLTVL.

This chain joins TRBV12-3 or TRBV12-4 and TRBJ1-5; possibly TRBD1 for D (5 bases). The V gene lost 2 bases and the J gene lost 5 bases, with 7 bases spanning the gap. The length of the CDR3 is 13 residues. DNA for the CDR3: TGTGCCAGCAGTTTATTCAGGGATCAGCCCCAGCATTTT. It translates to CASSLFRDQPQHF.

The table lists this clonotype with a few counts. The gene calls are TRBV7-9 and TRBJ2-1, with D tentatively TRBD2 (5 bases). With 6 bases removed from V and 6 bases from J, the gap between germline ends came to 9 bases. Germline lookup yields CDR1 SEHNR and CDR2 FQNEAQ (reference sequence). The length of the CDR3 is 12 residues. As DNA, the CDR3 is TGTGCCAGCAGGCCTACTAGCAATGAGCAGTTCTTC. The encoded protein is CASRPTSNEQFF. The full variable domain, with the rest looked up from reference TRBV7-9 and TRBJ2-1, is DTGVSQNPRHKITKRGQNVTFRCDPISEHNRLYWYRQTLGQGPEFLTYFQNEAQLEKSRLLSDRFSAERPKGSFSTLEIQRTEQGDSAMYLCASRPTSNEQFFGPGTRLTVL.

This clonotype occurred a few times. The rearrangement links TRBV4-1 to TRBJ2-4; TRBD2 matches 11 bases. Trimming took 0 bases from V and 7 from J; bases not matched to a gene: 2. CDR1 and CDR2 (germline): MGHRA, YSYEKL. The CDR3 runs to 15 residues. The CDR3 DNA is TGCGCCAGCAGCCAAGATGGGACTAGCGGTAACATTCAGTACTTC. It translates to CASSQDGTSGNIQYF.

This clonotype has ten or more counts. The chain has TRBV2 and TRBJ2-3; the D is unclear. This CDR3 spans 13 amino acids. Germline V CDR1 and CDR2: SNHLY, FYNNEI. V lost 6 bases to trimming and J lost 0 bases, with 7 bases between them. The CDR3 coding sequence is TGTGCCAGCAGAGCCACTAGCACAGATACGCAGTATTTT. It is translated as CASRATSTDTQYF.